The sequence of this T cell receptor (beta chain) was determined in a study of CD8+ T cells in alopecia areata (dated by TCRdb to the late 2010s). For the wider study: High-throughput TCRbeta sequencing was used to examine T cell clonal expansion in alopecia areata in both the C3H/HeJ mouse model and human patients. Human TCRbeta sequencing covered scalp tissue and sorted CD4+ and CD8+ peripheral blood T cells from patchy and totalis/universalis alopecia areata patients and healthy controls. Scalp clonality was compared across normal scalp (n=4), patchy alopecia areata scalp (n=8), and alopecia totalis/universalis scalp (n=8). TCRbeta CDR3 regions were amplified by immunoSEQ multiplex PCR with 35 Vbeta forward and 13 Jbeta reverse primers. RNA came from the PAXgene miRNA kit for fixed scalp, the miRNeasy kit for PBMCs, and the RNeasy kit for mouse skin.

Libraries came from the immunoSEQ multiplex PCR assay. RNA was extracted from all samples and reverse transcribed into cDNA as template for TCR sequencing. SuperScript III was used for first-strand cDNA synthesis, primed with a 2:1 mix of oligo-dT and random hexamers. A synthetic immune receptor repertoire was used to assess amplification bias, and residual bias was removed computationally. The authors processed their data as follows. Raw reads were preprocessed to remove errors, and CDR3 was defined according to IMGT conventions as the region from the conserved cysteine to phenylalanine. To get clonality, Shannon entropy was normalized by log2 of the number of productive unique TCRs and the result was subtracted from 1. Whether each scalp clone was CD4 or CD8 was inferred by checking scalp TCRbeta sequences against the CD4 and CD8 repertoires from sorted blood. Sourced from immuneACCESS, this table was stored by TCRdb with only in-frame sequences that have V and J called. A share of the clones is absent; for the studies checked, an unresolved V gene accounts for under half, and the remainder has no known explanation. V and J calls and clone size are those listed in that table; D and trimming were worked out from the DNA. For this sample the table gives 120,000 to 150,000 clones, of which less than 75% were detected only once. 30% to 45% of the sample is taken by the ten largest.

Its CDR3 holds 15 amino acids, cysteine through phenylalanine. Only the CDR3 DNA is retained, 45 bases long and in frame from the first base. V is reduced by 4 bases and J by 0 bases, leaving a spacing of 11 bases between them. CDR1 and CDR2 were assigned from the germline V gene (reference sequence) as MNHEY and SMNVEV. PBMCs were isolated by density centrifugation and stained for CD3, CD4 and CD8, after which CD4+ and CD8+ T cells were sorted on a FACSAria. Scalp biopsies and blood samples were obtained from unaffected controls. With respect to this clone: The antigen it recognizes is unknown. The sample holds no much larger clone one base away, and base qualities are not on file.

General study outcomes and caveats: Compared with normal scalp, lesional scalp had higher clonality and more expanded CD8+ clones, particularly in alopecia totalis/universalis, a pattern that suggests antigenic drive. TCR sequences shared between patients were less clear than in mice, possibly partly because of HLA diversity in the patient population. Unlike mouse skin, where gammadelta T cells dominate, normal human skin contains resident alphabeta T cells that get sequenced too, which complicates analysis of the scalp TCR repertoire.

The source material was CD8+ T cells sorted from blood. This sequence uses TRBV27 and TRBJ2-3; the D gene could be either TRBD1 or TRBD2, each agreeing at 5 bases. This TCR was recovered from a human donor in good health. The nucleotides are TGTGCCAGCAGTTCAACTCGGGACAGCACAGATACGCAGTATTTT. This encodes CASSSTRDSTDTQYF.